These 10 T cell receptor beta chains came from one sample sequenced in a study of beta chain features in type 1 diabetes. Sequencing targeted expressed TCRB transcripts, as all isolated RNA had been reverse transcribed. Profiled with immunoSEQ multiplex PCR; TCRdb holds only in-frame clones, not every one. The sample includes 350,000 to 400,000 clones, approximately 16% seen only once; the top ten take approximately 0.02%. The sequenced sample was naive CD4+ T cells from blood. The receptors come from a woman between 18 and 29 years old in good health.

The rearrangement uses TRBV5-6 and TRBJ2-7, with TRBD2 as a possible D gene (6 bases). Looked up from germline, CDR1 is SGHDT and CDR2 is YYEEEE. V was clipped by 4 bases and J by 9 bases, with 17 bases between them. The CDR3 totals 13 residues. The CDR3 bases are TGTGCCAGCAGCGCTCGTATTCTAGCGCCGCAGTACTTC. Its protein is CASSARILAPQYF.

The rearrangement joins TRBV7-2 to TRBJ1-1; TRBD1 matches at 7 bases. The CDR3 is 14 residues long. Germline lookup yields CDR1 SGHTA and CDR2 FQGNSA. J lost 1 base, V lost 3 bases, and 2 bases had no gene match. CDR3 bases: TGTGCCAGCAGCTTTGGACAGGCGAACACTGAAGCTTTCTTT. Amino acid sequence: CASSFGQANTEAFF.

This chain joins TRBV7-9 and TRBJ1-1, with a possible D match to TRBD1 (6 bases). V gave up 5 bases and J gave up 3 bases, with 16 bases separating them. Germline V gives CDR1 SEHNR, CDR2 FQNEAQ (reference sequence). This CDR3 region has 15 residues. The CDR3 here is CASSPQGAGDTEAFF. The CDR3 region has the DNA TGTGCCAGCAGCCCACAAGGGGCAGGGGACACTGAAGCTTTCTTT.

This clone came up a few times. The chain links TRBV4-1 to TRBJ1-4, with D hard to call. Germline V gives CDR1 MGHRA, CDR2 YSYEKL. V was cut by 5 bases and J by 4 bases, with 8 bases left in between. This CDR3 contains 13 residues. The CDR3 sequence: CASSFRFNEKLFF. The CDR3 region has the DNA TGCGCCAGCAGCTTCCGGTTTAATGAAAAACTGTTTTTT.

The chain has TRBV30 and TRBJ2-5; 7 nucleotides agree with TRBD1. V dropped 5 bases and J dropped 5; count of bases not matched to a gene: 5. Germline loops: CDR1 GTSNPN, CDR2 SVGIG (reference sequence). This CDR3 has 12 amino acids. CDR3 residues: CAWAQGVETQYF. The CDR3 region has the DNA TGTGCCTGGGCTCAGGGGGTGGAGACCCAGTACTTC.

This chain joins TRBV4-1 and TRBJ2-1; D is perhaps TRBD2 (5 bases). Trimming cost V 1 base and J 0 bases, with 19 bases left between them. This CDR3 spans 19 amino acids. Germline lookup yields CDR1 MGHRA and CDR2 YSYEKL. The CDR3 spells CASSQVLGGLSSSYNEQFF. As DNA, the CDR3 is TGCGCCAGCAGCCAAGTACTAGGAGGTTTAAGTAGCTCCTACAATGAGCAGTTCTTC.

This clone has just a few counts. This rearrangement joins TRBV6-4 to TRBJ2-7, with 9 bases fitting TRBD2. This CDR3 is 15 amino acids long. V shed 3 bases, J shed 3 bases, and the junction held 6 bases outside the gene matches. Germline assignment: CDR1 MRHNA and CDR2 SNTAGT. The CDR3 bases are TGTGCCAGCAGTGAAGGTCCTAGCGGGAACTACGAGCAGTACTTC. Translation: CASSEGPSGNYEQYF.

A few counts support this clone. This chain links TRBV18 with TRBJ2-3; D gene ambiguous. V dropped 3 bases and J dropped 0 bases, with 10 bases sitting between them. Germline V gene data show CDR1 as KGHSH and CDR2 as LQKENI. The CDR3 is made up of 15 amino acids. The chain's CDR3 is CASSPVQTSTDTQYF. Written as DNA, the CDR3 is TGTGCCAGCTCACCCGTGCAGACTAGCACAGATACGCAGTATTTT. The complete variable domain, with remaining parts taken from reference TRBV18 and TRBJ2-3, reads NAGVMQNPRHLVRRRGQEARLRCSPMKGHSHVYWYRQLPEEGLKFMVYLQKENIIDESGMPKERFSAEFPKEGPSILRIQQVVRGDSAAYFCASSPVQTSTDTQYFGPGTRLTVL.

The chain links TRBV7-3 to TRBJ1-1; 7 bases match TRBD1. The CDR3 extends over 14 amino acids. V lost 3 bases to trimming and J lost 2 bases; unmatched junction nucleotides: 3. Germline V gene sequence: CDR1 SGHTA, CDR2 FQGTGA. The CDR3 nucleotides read TGTGCCAGCAGCTTTCAGGGGGATAACACTGAAGCTTTCTTT. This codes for CASSFQGDNTEAFF.

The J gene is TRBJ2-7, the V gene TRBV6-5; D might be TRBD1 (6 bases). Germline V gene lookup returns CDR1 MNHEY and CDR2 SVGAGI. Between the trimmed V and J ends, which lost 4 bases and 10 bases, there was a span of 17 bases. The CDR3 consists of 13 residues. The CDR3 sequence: CASSSRISGTQYF. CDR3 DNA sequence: TGTGCCAGCAGTTCCCGAATATCCGGGACACAGTACTTC.